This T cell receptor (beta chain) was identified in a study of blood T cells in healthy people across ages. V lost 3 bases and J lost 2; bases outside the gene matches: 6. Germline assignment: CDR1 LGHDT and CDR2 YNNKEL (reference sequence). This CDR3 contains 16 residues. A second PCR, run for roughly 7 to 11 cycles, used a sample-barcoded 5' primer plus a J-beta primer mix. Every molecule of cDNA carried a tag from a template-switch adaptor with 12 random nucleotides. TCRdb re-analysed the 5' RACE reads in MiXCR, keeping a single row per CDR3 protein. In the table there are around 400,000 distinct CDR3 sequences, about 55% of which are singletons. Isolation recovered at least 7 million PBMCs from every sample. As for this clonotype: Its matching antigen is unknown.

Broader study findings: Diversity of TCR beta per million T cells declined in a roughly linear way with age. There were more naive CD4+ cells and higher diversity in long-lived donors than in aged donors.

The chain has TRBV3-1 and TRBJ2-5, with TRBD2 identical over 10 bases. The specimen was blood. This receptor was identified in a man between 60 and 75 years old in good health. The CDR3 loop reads CASSHSSGGPQETQYF. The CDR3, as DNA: TGTGCCAGCAGCCACAGTAGCGGGGGGCCACAAGAGACCCAGTACTTC.